The next 4 T cell receptor beta chains were all read from a single sample in a study of cytomegalovirus exposure and HLA in healthy donors. 13 Jbeta primers and 60 Vbeta primers were used for the PCR. Profiled with immunoSEQ multiplex PCR; TCRdb holds only in-frame clones, not every one. In all, the sample yields tens of thousands of clones. The specimen sequenced was PBMCs. These TCRs come from a woman aged 25 to 39 in good health and CMV-seronegative.

The chain combines TRBV18 with TRBJ1-1; 11 nucleotides match TRBD1. CDR3 length: 15 residues. Germline V gene data show CDR1 as KGHSH and CDR2 as LQKENI. Germline trimming cut 4 bases from V and 4 bases from J; bases unmatched to any gene: 5. For the CDR3, the DNA is TGTGCCAGCTCACAACGGACAGGGGGCGTCACTGAAGCTTTCTTT. It encodes CASSQRTGGVTEAFF.

The chain carries TRBV19 and TRBJ1-5; weak D call: TRBD1 (5 bases). This CDR3 comprises 16 residues. From germline, CDR1 is LNHDA and CDR2 SQIVND (reference sequence). The V gene lost 4 bases and the J gene lost 0 bases, with 13 bases spanning the gap. CDR3 bases: TGTGCCAGTAGTAGACACAGACAGTATAGCAATCAGCCCCAGCATTTT. Protein product: CASSRHRQYSNQPQHF.

This CDR3 reads CASSPGQGAYEQYF. The CDR3 region has the DNA TGCGCCAGCAGCCCCGGACAGGGGGCCTACGAGCAGTACTTC. The chain couples TRBV4-3 to TRBJ2-7, with 10 bases fitting TRBD1. The CDR3 runs to 14 residues. Germline lookup yields CDR1 LGHNA and CDR2 YSLEER. J gave up 2 bases and V 4 bases, and 2 bases lay outside the gene matches.

This chain joins TRBV28 and TRBJ2-2, with 8 bases fitting TRBD1. The germline gives CDR1 MDHEN, CDR2 SYDVKM. This CDR3 is built from 15 residues. V was clipped by 4 bases and J by 1 base; unmatched bases: 2. This CDR3 is CASSSDRGNTGELFF. The CDR3 DNA reads TGTGCCAGCAGTTCCGACAGGGGGAACACCGGGGAGCTGTTTTTT.